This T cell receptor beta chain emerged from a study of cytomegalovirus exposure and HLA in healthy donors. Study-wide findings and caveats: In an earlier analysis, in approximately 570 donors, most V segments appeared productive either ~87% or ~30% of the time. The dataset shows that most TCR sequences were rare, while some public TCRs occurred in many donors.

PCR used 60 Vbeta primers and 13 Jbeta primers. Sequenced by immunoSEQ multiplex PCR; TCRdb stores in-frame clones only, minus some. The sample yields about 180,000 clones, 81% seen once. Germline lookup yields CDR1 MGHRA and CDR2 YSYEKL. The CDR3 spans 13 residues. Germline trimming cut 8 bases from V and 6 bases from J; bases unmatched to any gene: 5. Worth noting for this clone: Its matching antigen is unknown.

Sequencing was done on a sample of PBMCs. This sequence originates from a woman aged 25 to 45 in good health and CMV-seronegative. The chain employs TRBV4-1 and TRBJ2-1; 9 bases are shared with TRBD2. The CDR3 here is CASWTSASNEQFF. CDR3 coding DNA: TGCGCCAGCTGGACTAGCGCCAGCAATGAGCAGTTCTTC.